Presented here are 20 T cell receptor beta chains from one specimen sequenced in a study of naive and memory T cell subsets (TCRdb year 2017). Libraries were built with UMI-ligation and nested PCR. Sequencing was carried out with an Illumina MiSeq. The beta constant-region primer was an equimolar mix of two oligonucleotides covering both TRBC1 and TRBC2. TCRdb passed the public sequencing reads through fastp at Q25 and MiXCR, retaining productive beta sequences. Entries are consolidated by CDR3 protein sequence, retaining the most common genes and DNA. Counted in this sample were 32,000 or so distinct CDR3 sequences; about an eighth of them appeared once. The leading ten clones occupy 20% to 25% of the sample. The source material was effector memory CD4+ T cells from blood. This specimen's cell subset or site label, interpreted: effector memory, CD45RA- CD27-. These receptors were collected from a human donor in good health.

This clonotype was seen many times. The V and J genes are TRBV7-8 and TRBJ1-2, with D uncertain. Trimming pared 1 base from V and 8 bases from J, leaving 11 bases between. The CDR3 is made up of 13 amino acids. Germline lookup yields CDR1 SGHVS and CDR2 FQNEAQ. CDR3 in amino acids: CASSLERGRGYTF. CDR3 bases: TGTGCCAGCAGCTTAGAGCGGGGTCGCGGCTACACCTTC.

This chain uses TRBV6-6 with TRBJ1-4, with D possibly being TRBD1 (5 bases). V lost 3 bases to trimming and J lost 7 bases, with 12 bases between them. There are 14 residues in the CDR3. The germline V gene has CDR1 MNHNY and CDR2 SVGAGI (reference sequence). DNA of the CDR3: TGTGCCAGCAGTTATGGGCAGGGAAGTGAAAAACTGTTTTTT. Amino acids: CASSYGQGSEKLFF.

This clonotype was recorded at least ten times. The chain uses TRBV29-1 and TRBJ2-3; 8 positions agree with TRBD1. The germline V gene encodes CDR1 SQVTM and CDR2 ANQGSEA. V lost 7 bases and J lost 8; bases outside the gene matches: 11. The CDR3 spans 13 residues. CDR3 nucleotides: TGCAGCGCACTGGTGCAGGGGGCAATTACGCAGTATTTT. This encodes CSALVQGAITQYF.

This clonotype was detected only a few times. The chain combines TRBV27 with TRBJ2-1, with 10 bases matching TRBD1. The V gene's germline CDR1 is MNHEY and CDR2 SMNVEV (reference sequence). The trim removed 2 bases at V and 4 bases at J, leaving 8 bases unmatched. This CDR3 region has 17 residues. Here the CDR3 reads CASSLRGGQGRYNEQFF. As DNA, the CDR3 is TGTGCCAGCAGTTTAAGGGGGGGACAGGGGAGATACAATGAGCAGTTCTTC.

This clonotype was seen repeatedly, ten times or more. This chain links TRBV29-1 with TRBJ2-7, with a weak D call TRBD1 (6 bases). The V and J ends lost 4 bases and 7 bases respectively, with 14 bases between them. The CDR3 totals 12 residues. Germline assignment: CDR1 SQVTM and CDR2 ANQGSEA. The CDR3 nucleotides are TGCAGCGTTGGTTCGCAGGGGTGGGAGCAGTACTTC. It encodes CSVGSQGWEQYF.

The chain combines TRBV27 with TRBJ1-1; TRBD1 is a possible D gene (6 bases). Germline V lookup: CDR1 MNHEY, CDR2 SMNVEV (reference sequence). The V end lost 1 base, the J end lost 3 bases, and 6 bases lay between the germline ends. This CDR3 has 13 residues. Here the CDR3 reads CASSLYRDTEAFF. In DNA, the CDR3 is TGTGCCAGCAGTTTATACAGGGACACTGAAGCTTTCTTT.

The chain combines TRBV7-8 with TRBJ2-7; D not resolved. From germline, CDR1 is SGHVS and CDR2 FQNEAQ. The CDR3 is 15 amino acids. The V end lost 2 bases, the J end lost 1 base, and 12 bases lay between the germline ends. The CDR3 loop is CASSLLWGTSYEQYF. CDR3 bases: TGTGCCAGCAGCTTACTATGGGGAACTTCCTACGAGCAGTACTTC.

The CDR3 nucleotides read TGTGCCACCCTACCACACGGAGCGGGAGGGACCGGGGAGCTGTTTTTT. Its translation is CATLPHGAGGTGELFF. This chain connects TRBV28 to TRBJ2-2, with 10 positions matching TRBD2. The CDR3 is made up of 16 amino acids. The J segment lost 5 bases and the V segment lost 10 bases, leaving 13 bases of the junction unmatched. CDR1 is MDHEN and CDR2 is SYDVKM in the germline V gene. The full variable domain, in which reference TRBV28 and TRBJ2-2 provide the parts outside the CDR3, is DVKVTQSSRYLVKRTGEKVFLECVQDMDHENMFWYRQDPGLGLRLIYFSYDVKMKEKGDIPEGYSVSREKKERFSLILESASTNQTSMYLCATLPHGAGGTGELFFGEGSRLTVL.

This clonotype was detected ten times or more. V and J are TRBV4-2 and TRBJ2-1, with TRBD2 matching 8 bases. The CDR3 is 17 amino acids. Germline V lookup: CDR1 LGHNA, CDR2 YNFKEQ. V lost 0 bases, J lost 5 bases, and 9 bases stayed unmatched. CDR3 sequence: CASSQENRLAGHNEQFF. The DNA of the CDR3 is TGTGCCAGCAGCCAAGAAAACAGGCTAGCGGGTCACAATGAGCAGTTCTTC.

This clonotype was found a few times. The chain recombines TRBV5-6 with TRBJ1-1; D uncertain. The length of the CDR3 is 15 residues. Germline V gene data show CDR1 as SGHDT and CDR2 as YYEEEE. Trimming removed 3 bases from V and 0 bases from J, with 12 bases in between. The CDR3 sequence is CASSSRTVMNTEAFF. CDR3 nucleotides: TGTGCCAGCAGCTCCCGGACGGTGATGAACACTGAAGCTTTCTTT.

The J gene is TRBJ1-2, the V gene TRBV3-1, with D unresolved. Per the germline V gene, CDR1 is LGHDT and CDR2 is YNNKEL (reference sequence). V was shortened by 0 bases and J by 3 bases, with 14 bases between the two germline ends. This CDR3 is 16 amino acids long. The CDR3 spells CASSQDRGRGYYGYTF. CDR3 sequence (DNA): TGTGCCAGCAGCCAAGATCGCGGACGGGGATACTATGGCTACACCTTC.

This chain links TRBV29-1 with TRBJ1-4; 7 bases line up with TRBD1. Trimming removed 6 bases from V and 4 bases from J; junction bases left unmatched: 8. The CDR3 has 14 residues. The germline CDR1 and CDR2 sequences are SQVTM and ANQGSEA. The CDR3 is CSVSMTGFNEKLFF. The CDR3 DNA sequence: TGCAGCGTGTCAATGACAGGGTTTAATGAAAAACTGTTTTTT.

This clonotype was seen at least ten times. The CDR3 protein is CASSSQGGGPQHF. The CDR3 DNA sequence: TGTGCCAGTAGCTCTCAGGGGGGAGGGCCCCAGCATTTT. The chain combines TRBV19 with TRBJ1-5; 7 bases map to TRBD1. This CDR3 has 13 residues. The V gene end was trimmed by 6 bases and the J gene end by 9 bases; junction bases not matched to a gene: 8. Per the germline V gene, CDR1 is LNHDA and CDR2 is SQIVND (reference sequence).

This clonotype was found a few times. The J gene is TRBJ1-1, the V gene TRBV28, with D unresolved. The V end was cut by 4 bases, the J end by 0 bases, with 12 bases between. There are 15 residues in the CDR3. CDR1 is MDHEN, CDR2 SYDVKM, per germline. CDR3 amino acids: CASSSTTRLNTEAFF. CDR3 coding DNA: TGTGCCAGCAGTTCAACTACCAGGCTGAACACTGAAGCTTTCTTT.

The sample holds many counts of this clonotype. The chain is built from TRBV7-2 and TRBJ1-1; the D gene is possibly TRBD1 (5 bases). The V and J ends lost 3 bases and 1 base respectively, with 9 bases between them. Per the germline V gene, CDR1 is SGHTA and CDR2 is FQGNSA. The CDR3 sequence is 14 residues long. The CDR3 region has the DNA TGTGCCAGCAGCTTTCGTGACAGGAACACTGAAGCTTTCTTT. Amino acids: CASSFRDRNTEAFF.

Concerning this clonotype: At one boundary the junction diverges from the germline segment, which might be a read error. CDR3 nucleotide sequence: TGTGCCAGCAGCCTGGAGACTTTTACTGGGGACTTC. It is translated as CASSLETFTGDF. The chain joins TRBV7-6 to TRBJ2-5; D gene unclear. The CDR3 has 12 amino acids. Germline-derived CDR1 and CDR2 are SGHVS and FNYEAQ.

This clonotype was seen many times. The chain carries TRBV7-9 and TRBJ2-1, with no clear D. The germline V gene encodes CDR1 SEHNR and CDR2 FQNEAQ (reference sequence). V lost 1 base and J lost 7, with 5 bases in between. This CDR3 is 12 amino acids long. CDR3 region: CASSLVGNEQFF. The CDR3 DNA reads TGTGCCAGCAGCTTAGTCGGAAATGAGCAGTTCTTC.

With regard to this clonotype: A read error may account for a junction end that differs from germline. J is TRBJ2-7 and V is TRBV4-1; 7 nucleotides match TRBD1. The CDR3 length is 15 residues. Germline CDR1 and CDR2: MGHRA and YSYEKL. As DNA, the CDR3 is TGCGCCAGCAGCCCCATCGGGACAGCCTCCTACGAGCAGCACTTC. This encodes CASSPIGTASYEQHF.

This clonotype was counted many times. The rearrangement links TRBV6-2 or TRBV6-3 to TRBJ2-7; the D call may be TRBD1 or TRBD2 (5 bases each). Germline assignment: CDR1 MNHEY and CDR2 SVGEGT. V was clipped by 2 bases and J by 2 bases, with 10 bases between them. The CDR3 covers 14 residues. The CDR3 nucleotides are TGTGCCAGCAGTTACGGGACGGGCCCCTACGAGCAGTACTTC. This encodes CASSYGTGPYEQYF.

Points on this clonotype: A much larger clonotype is one base distant, so this may be a read error. The V call is TRBV20-1, the J call TRBJ2-3, with D uncertain. The CDR3 runs to 16 residues. V was shortened by 3 bases and J by 2 bases, with 18 bases between the two germline ends. CDR1 DFQATT and CDR2 SNEGSKA come from the germline V gene (reference sequence). For the CDR3, the DNA is TGCAGTGCTAGTAACATGCAGGCGGTCCCCACAGATACGCAGTATTTT. It encodes CSASNMQAVPTDTQYF.